This T cell receptor beta chain is drawn from a study of technical replicates of blood from a handful of donors. The CDR3 length is 16 residues. The V end lost 2 bases, the J end lost 2 bases, and 12 bases lay between the germline ends. Germline assignment: CDR1 SNHLY and CDR2 FYNNEI. TCRdb keeps only in-frame clones here, not all; method: immunoSEQ multiplex PCR. Among over 90,000 clones listed, approximately 96% were seen once. This clonotype was obtained from a human donor in good health. Source material: T cells isolated from PBMCs. V and J are TRBV2 and TRBJ2-2; D is perhaps TRBD2 (6 bases). CDR3 in amino acids: CASSEWASVNTGELFF. The DNA for the CDR3 is TGTGCCAGCAGTGAATGGGCTAGCGTAAACACCGGGGAGCTGTTTTTT.